Below are 17 T cell receptor beta chains sequenced from a single sample in a study of OX40 agonist ivuxolimab in advanced cancers. Only in-frame clones appear in the TCRdb table, and some are missing; sequencing was by immunoSEQ multiplex PCR. There are approximately 47,000 clones in the sample; 85% to 90% occur only once, and 6.5% to 9% lies in the top ten. Sequenced here: CD4+ or CD8+ T cells sorted from blood, sampled in a trial of the OX40 agonist ivuxolimab. The source is an adult with an advanced solid tumor such as melanoma, head and neck, liver or kidney cancer.

The rearrangement joins TRBV6-6 to TRBJ2-7; D is ambiguous. The CDR3 consists of 13 residues. The germline V gene encodes CDR1 MNHNY and CDR2 SVGAGI (reference sequence). The ends were cut back, 6 bases at V and 3 bases at J, with 12 bases in the middle. Here the CDR3 DNA reads TGTGCCAGCAGAAAAGGCAGAAACTACGAGCAGTACTTC. It yields the protein CASRKGRNYEQYF.

The gene calls are TRBV2 and TRBJ1-1; tentative D call: TRBD1 (6 bases). The V and J ends lost 6 bases and 6 bases respectively, with 14 bases between them. The CDR3 sequence is 13 residues long. Germline lookup yields CDR1 SNHLY and CDR2 FYNNEI. The CDR3 loop is CASRGRGRAEAFF. The CDR3 DNA follows: TGTGCCAGCAGGGGGAGGGGGAGGGCTGAAGCTTTCTTT.

This chain links TRBV5-1 with TRBJ1-4, with D uncertain. Germline CDR1 is SGHRS and CDR2 is YFSETQ. V was pared by 0 bases and J by 8 bases, with 14 bases between. The CDR3 runs to 15 residues. CDR3 sequence reads: CASSLEGGFGEKLFF. In DNA form, the CDR3 reads TGCGCCAGCAGCTTGGAAGGAGGGTTCGGCGAAAAACTGTTTTTT.

The chain couples TRBV6-5 to TRBJ1-5, with D tentatively TRBD1 (6 bases). This CDR3 has 16 residues. V was clipped by 0 bases and J by 7 bases, with 16 bases between them. Germline V gives CDR1 MNHEY, CDR2 SVGAGI. CDR3 DNA sequence: TGTGCCAGCAGTTACTCACAGGTGGGGGCGGGCCAGCCCCAGCATTTT. Translation gives CASSYSQVGAGQPQHF.

The rearrangement joins TRBV6-6 to TRBJ1-5, with 9 nucleotides matching TRBD1. CDR1 is MNHNY and CDR2 is SVGAGI in the germline V gene (reference sequence). The CDR3 sequence is 16 residues long. The trim removed 4 bases at V and 3 bases at J, leaving 7 bases unmatched. CDR3 coding DNA: TGTGCCAGCAGTTGGGAGGGACAGGGTTTCAATCAGCCCCAGCATTTT. Encoded protein: CASSWEGQGFNQPQHF.

The chain is built from TRBV7-8 and TRBJ2-5; 13 positions agree with TRBD2. V lost 4 bases, J lost 4 bases, and 6 bases stayed unmatched. The CDR3 is 16 amino acids. Germline CDR1 reads SGHVS; CDR2 reads FQNEAQ. CDR3 loop: CASSSGLAGAGETQYF. For the CDR3, the DNA is TGTGCCAGCAGCTCCGGACTAGCGGGAGCAGGAGAGACCCAGTACTTC.

The chain recombines TRBV4-3 with TRBJ1-4; tentative D call: TRBD1 (5 bases). V lost 3 bases and J 6 bases, leaving 17 bases between the germline ends. Germline V lookup: CDR1 LGHNA, CDR2 YSLEER. There are 16 residues in the CDR3. The CDR3 protein is CASSQDRRRGDEKLFF. For the CDR3, the DNA is TGCGCCAGCAGCCAGGACCGACGTCGGGGCGATGAAAAACTGTTTTTT.

V gene TRBV6-5 combines with J gene TRBJ2-7; D call uncertain. The CDR3 extends over 15 amino acids. Trimming cost V 0 bases and J 4 bases, with 13 bases left between them. Germline V gene sequence: CDR1 MNHEY, CDR2 SVGAGI. The CDR3: CASSYSGGLGYEQYF. In DNA form, the CDR3 reads TGTGCCAGCAGTTACTCGGGCGGTTTGGGATACGAGCAGTACTTC.

The rearrangement links TRBV5-1 to TRBJ2-7, with TRBD2 matching over 7 bases. Germline CDR1 is SGHRS and CDR2 is YFSETQ. The CDR3 contains 13 residues. V shed 0 bases and J 6 bases; nucleotides not matched to a gene: 3. CDR3 protein: CASSLGSGGEQYF. CDR3 in DNA: TGCGCCAGCAGCTTGGGATCGGGGGGCGAGCAGTACTTC.

The chain combines TRBV5-1 with TRBJ1-3, with D possibly being TRBD1 (6 bases). The germline gives CDR1 SGHRS, CDR2 YFSETQ. The length of the CDR3 is 15 residues. The ends were cut back, 4 bases at V and 2 bases at J, with 13 bases in the middle. Here the CDR3 reads CASSPGGQTGNTIYF. In nucleotides, the CDR3 is TGCGCCAGCAGCCCGGGGGGACAAACTGGAAACACCATATATTTT.

V gene TRBV19 combines with J gene TRBJ2-3, with a tentative D call TRBD2 (7 bases). Trimming cost V 6 bases and J 6 bases, with 22 bases left between them. The germline V gene has CDR1 LNHDA and CDR2 SQIVND (reference sequence). The CDR3 length is 16 residues. The CDR3 nucleotides are TGTGCCAGTAGCACCACACCGGGAGGAGGGGGGGATACGCAGTATTTT. Its protein is CASSTTPGGGGDTQYF.

V is TRBV11-3 and J is TRBJ2-2, with no clear D. The CDR3 totals 14 residues. Germline lookup yields CDR1 SGHNT and CDR2 YENEEA. The V gene lost 5 bases and the J gene lost 6 bases, with 13 bases spanning the gap. The CDR3 here is CASSVGRSAGELFF. The CDR3 bases are TGTGCCAGCAGCGTCGGCAGATCAGCCGGGGAGCTGTTTTTT. Together with reference TRBV11-3 and TRBJ2-2, the CDR3 gives the full variable domain: EAGVVQSPRYKIIEKKQPVAFWCNPISGHNTLYWYLQNLGQGPELLIRYENEEAVDDSQLPKDRFSAERLKGVDSTLKIQPAELGDSAVYLCASSVGRSAGELFFGEGSRLTVL.

The chain is built from TRBV4-2 and TRBJ1-2; unclear D gene. Trimming removed 1 base at V and 5 bases at J, with 8 bases between. Germline V gives CDR1 LGHNA, CDR2 YNFKEQ. This CDR3 region has 13 residues. The CDR3 protein is CASSQVNLYGYTF. DNA for the CDR3: TGTGCCAGCAGCCAAGTAAATCTGTATGGCTACACCTTC.

On this clone: Its ends do not fully match the called genes, so a read error is possible. The chain joins TRBV2 to TRBJ2-3; D gene unclear. Germline lookup yields CDR1 SNHLY and CDR2 FYNNEI. This CDR3 contains 12 residues. In nucleotides, the CDR3 is TGTGCCAGCAGCCCGATTGTCCAGGTATTAGGTTTT. Amino acid sequence: CASSPIVQVLGF.

This clone was counted a single time. The V gene is TRBV30, the J gene TRBJ1-6; a weak D match, TRBD1 (6 bases). The CDR3 runs 17 residues. V dropped 2 bases and J dropped 11 bases, with 25 bases sitting between them. Germline V gives CDR1 GTSNPN, CDR2 SVGIG (reference sequence). For the CDR3, the DNA is TGTGCCTGGAGTCACACCCTGGTCCCCCAGGGGAAAACACCCCTCCACTTT. Its protein product is CAWSHTLVPQGKTPLHF.

This clone was counted once. The V call is TRBV28, the J call TRBJ2-3; the match to TRBD2 covers 8 bases. V was pared by 6 bases and J by 0 bases, with 8 bases of the junction left unmatched. The CDR3 runs 16 residues. Germline values: CDR1 MDHEN, CDR2 SYDVKM. CDR3: CASSPPSGPSTDTQYF. For the CDR3, the DNA is TGTGCCAGCAGCCCACCTAGCGGGCCTAGCACAGATACGCAGTATTTT.

The CDR3 nucleotides are TGCGCCAGCAGCCTACAGGGGCGGTCCTACAATGAGCAGTTCTTC. Amino acids: CASSLQGRSYNEQFF. The chain has TRBV5-1 and TRBJ2-1; 7 positions match TRBD1. J lost 1 base, V lost 4 bases, and 5 bases had no gene match. Per germline, CDR1 SGHRS and CDR2 YFSETQ. The CDR3 has 15 residues.